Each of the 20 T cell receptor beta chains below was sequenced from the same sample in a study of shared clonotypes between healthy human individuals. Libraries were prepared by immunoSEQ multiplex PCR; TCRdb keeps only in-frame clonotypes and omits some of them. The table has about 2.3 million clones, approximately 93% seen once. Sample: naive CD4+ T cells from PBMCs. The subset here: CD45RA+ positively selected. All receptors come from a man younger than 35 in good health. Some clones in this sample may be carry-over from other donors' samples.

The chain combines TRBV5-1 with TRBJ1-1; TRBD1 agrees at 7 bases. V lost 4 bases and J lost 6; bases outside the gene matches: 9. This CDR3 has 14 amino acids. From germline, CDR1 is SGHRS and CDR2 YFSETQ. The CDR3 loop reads CASSLEEGAAEAFF. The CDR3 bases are TGCGCCAGCAGCCTCGAGGAGGGGGCAGCTGAAGCTTTCTTT.

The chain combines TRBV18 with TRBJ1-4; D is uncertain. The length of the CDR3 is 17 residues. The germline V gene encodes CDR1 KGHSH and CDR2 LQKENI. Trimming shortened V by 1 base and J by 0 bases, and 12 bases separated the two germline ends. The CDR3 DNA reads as TGTGCCAGCTCACCACGCGCAGCCTCTACAACTAATGAAAAACTGTTTTTT. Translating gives CASSPRAASTTNEKLFF.

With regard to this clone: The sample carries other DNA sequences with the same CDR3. The CDR3 loop is CASSPKADTQYF. The CDR3 nucleotides are TGTGCCAGCTCACCGAAAGCAGATACGCAGTATTTT. The rearrangement links TRBV18 to TRBJ2-3; D gene unclear. Germline V gene sequence: CDR1 KGHSH, CDR2 LQKENI. The CDR3 runs to 12 residues. Trimming took 3 bases from V and 4 from J, leaving 5 bases between them. Filled out from reference TRBV18 and TRBJ2-3, the complete variable domain reads NAGVMQNPRHLVRRRGQEARLRCSPMKGHSHVYWYRQLPEEGLKFMVYLQKENIIDESGMPKERFSAEFPKEGPSILRIQQVVRGDSAAYFCASSPKADTQYFGPGTRLTVL.

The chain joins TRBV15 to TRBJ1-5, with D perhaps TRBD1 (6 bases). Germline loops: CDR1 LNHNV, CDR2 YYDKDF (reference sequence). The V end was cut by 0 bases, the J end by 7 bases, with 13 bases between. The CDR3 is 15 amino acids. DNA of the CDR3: TGTGCCACCAGCAGAGATGGGGGGGGCGTACAGCCCCAGCATTTT. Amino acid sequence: CATSRDGGGVQPQHF.

In DNA, the CDR3 is TGCGCCAGCAGCCAAGATCAAGGGCCCCCTGGAAACACCATATATTTT. It translates to CASSQDQGPPGNTIYF. The chain is built from TRBV4-1 and TRBJ1-3; D unresolved. The CDR3 length is 16 residues. V gave up 0 bases and J gave up 2 bases, with 11 bases separating them. Germline CDR1 is MGHRA and CDR2 is YSYEKL.

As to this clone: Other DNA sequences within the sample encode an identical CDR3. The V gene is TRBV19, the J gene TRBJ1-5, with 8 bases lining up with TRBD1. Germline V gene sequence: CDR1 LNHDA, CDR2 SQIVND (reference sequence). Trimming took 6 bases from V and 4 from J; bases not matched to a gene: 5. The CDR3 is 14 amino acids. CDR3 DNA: TGTGCCAGTAGGGACAGGGTAGGGAATCAGCCCCAGCATTTT. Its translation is CASRDRVGNQPQHF. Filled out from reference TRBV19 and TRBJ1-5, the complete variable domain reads DGGITQSPKYLFRKEGQNVTLSCEQNLNHDAMYWYRQDPGQGLRLIYYSQIVNDFQKGDIAEGYSVSREKKESFPLTVTSAQKNPTAFYLCASRDRVGNQPQHFGDGTRLSIL.

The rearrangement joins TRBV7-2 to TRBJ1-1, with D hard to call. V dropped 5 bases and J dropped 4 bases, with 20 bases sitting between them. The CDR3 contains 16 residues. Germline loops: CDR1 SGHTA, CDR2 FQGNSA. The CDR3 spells CASSPSRSELGTEAFF. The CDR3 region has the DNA TGTGCCAGCAGCCCGTCGAGGAGCGAACTGGGCACTGAAGCTTTCTTT.

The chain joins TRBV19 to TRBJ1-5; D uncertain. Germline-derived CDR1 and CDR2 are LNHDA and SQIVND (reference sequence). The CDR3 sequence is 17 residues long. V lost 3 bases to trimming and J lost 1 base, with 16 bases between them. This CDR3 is CASSIPLSRQSNQPQHF. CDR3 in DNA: TGTGCCAGTAGTATTCCCCTGAGTCGACAAAGCAATCAGCCCCAGCATTTT.

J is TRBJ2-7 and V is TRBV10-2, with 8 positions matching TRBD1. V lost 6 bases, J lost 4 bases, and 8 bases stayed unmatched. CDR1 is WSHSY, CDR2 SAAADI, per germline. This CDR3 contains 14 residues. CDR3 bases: TGCGCCAGCAGGATGGGGACAGGCGAGTACGAGCAGTACTTC. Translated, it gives CASRMGTGEYEQYF.

CDR3 protein: CASSLGLADQETQYF. For the CDR3, the DNA is TGTGCCAGCAGTCTTGGACTAGCGGACCAAGAGACCCAGTACTTC. The chain links TRBV2 to TRBJ2-5, with 10 nucleotides matching TRBD2. J lost 0 bases, V lost 5 bases, and 3 bases had no gene match. The CDR3 is 15 amino acids. CDR1 and CDR2 from the germline V gene are SNHLY and FYNNEI.

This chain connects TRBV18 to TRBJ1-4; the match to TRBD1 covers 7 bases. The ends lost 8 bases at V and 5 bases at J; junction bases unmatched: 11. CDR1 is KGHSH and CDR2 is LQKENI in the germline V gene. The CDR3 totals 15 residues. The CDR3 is CASAQIRDRNEKLFF. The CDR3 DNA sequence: TGTGCCAGCGCACAAATCCGGGACAGAAATGAAAAACTGTTTTTT.

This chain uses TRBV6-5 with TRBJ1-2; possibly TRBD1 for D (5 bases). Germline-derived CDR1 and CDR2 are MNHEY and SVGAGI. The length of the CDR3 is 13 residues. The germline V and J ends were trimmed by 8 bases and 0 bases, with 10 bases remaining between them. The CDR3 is CASHDRSNYGYTF. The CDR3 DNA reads TGTGCCAGCCATGACAGATCTAACTATGGCTACACCTTC.

The CDR3 coding sequence is TGTGCCAGCAGCCCCTTTGGAGATACGCAGTATTTT. This encodes CASSPFGDTQYF. The rearrangement joins TRBV2 to TRBJ2-3, with no clear D. Germline V gene data show CDR1 as SNHLY and CDR2 as FYNNEI. The CDR3 contains 12 residues. Deletions cut 6 bases from V and 5 bases from J, with 9 bases between.

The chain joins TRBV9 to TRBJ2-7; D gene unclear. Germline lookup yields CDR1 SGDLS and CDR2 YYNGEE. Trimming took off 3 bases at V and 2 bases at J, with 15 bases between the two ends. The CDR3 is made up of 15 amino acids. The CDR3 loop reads CASSADQRLTYEQYF. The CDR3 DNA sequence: TGTGCCAGCAGCGCCGACCAACGGCTTACCTACGAGCAGTACTTC. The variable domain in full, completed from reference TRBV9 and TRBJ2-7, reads DSGVTQTPKHLITATGQRVTLRCSPRSGDLSVYWYQQSLDQGLQFLIQYYNGEERAKGNILERFSAQQFPDLHSELNLSSLELGDSALYFCASSADQRLTYEQYFGPGTRLTVT.

The CDR3 here is CASSPDRGSIGYTF. The CDR3 DNA sequence: TGTGCCAGCAGTCCCGACAGGGGAAGTATCGGCTACACCTTC. The genes are TRBV6-4 and TRBJ1-2; 8 bases agree with TRBD1. Trimming at V came to 5 bases and at J to 8 bases, leaving 10 bases not matched to a gene. Germline-derived CDR1 and CDR2 are MRHNA and SNTAGT. CDR3 size: 14 residues.

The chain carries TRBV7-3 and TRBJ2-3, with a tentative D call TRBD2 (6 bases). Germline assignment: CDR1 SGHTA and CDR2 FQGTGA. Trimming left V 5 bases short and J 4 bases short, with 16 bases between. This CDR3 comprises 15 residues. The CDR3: CASSQTTSFPDTQYF. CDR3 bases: TGTGCCAGCAGCCAAACGACTAGTTTTCCAGATACGCAGTATTTT.

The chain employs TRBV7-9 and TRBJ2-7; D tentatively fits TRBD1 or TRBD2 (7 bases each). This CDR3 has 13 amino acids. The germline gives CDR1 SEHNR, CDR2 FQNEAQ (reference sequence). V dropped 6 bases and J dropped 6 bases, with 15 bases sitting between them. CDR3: CASRLQGGLEQYF. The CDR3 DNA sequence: TGTGCCAGCAGGCTCCAGGGGGGGCTCGAGCAGTACTTC.

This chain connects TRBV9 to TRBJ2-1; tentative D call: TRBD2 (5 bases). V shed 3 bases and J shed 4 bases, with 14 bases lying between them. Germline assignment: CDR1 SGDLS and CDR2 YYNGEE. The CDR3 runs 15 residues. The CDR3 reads CASSARADQYNEQFF. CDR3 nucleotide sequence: TGTGCCAGCAGCGCCCGAGCGGATCAATACAATGAGCAGTTCTTC.

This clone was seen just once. Written as DNA, the CDR3 is TGTGCCAGCAGTTTAATCGGCATACCAACTAATGAAAAACTGTTTTTT. Translating it yields CASSLIGIPTNEKLFF. V and J are TRBV28 and TRBJ1-4; no clear D. CDR1 is MDHEN, CDR2 SYDVKM, per germline. This CDR3 has 16 residues. V was clipped by 2 bases and J by 0 bases, with 10 bases between them.

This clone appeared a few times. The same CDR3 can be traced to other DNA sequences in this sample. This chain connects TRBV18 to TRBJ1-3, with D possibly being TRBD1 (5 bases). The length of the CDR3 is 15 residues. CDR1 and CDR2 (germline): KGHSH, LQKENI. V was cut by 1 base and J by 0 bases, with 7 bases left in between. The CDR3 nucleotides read TGTGCCAGCTCACCACGGGGCAGCTCTGGAAACACCATATATTTT. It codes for CASSPRGSSGNTIYF.